Each of the 2 T cell receptor beta chains below was sequenced from the same sample in a study of T cell responses to AZD1222 COVID-19 vaccine. The table came from immunoSEQ multiplex PCR; TCRdb's copy has only in-frame clones and leaves some out. The profile covers 96,000 or so clones, with 85% to 90% appearing a single time and roughly 25% taken by the ten largest. Sample: peripheral blood, taken on day 0 of AZD1222 vaccination. Source of these receptors: an adult in good health.

The chain has TRBV6-2 or TRBV6-3 and TRBJ2-2; 9 nucleotides align to TRBD2. CDR3 length: 17 residues. Germline CDR1 is MNHEY and CDR2 is SVGEGT. The V and J ends lost 2 bases and 0 bases, in that order; junction bases with no gene match: 4. CDR3 sequence: CASSYRLAGTNTGELFF. DNA of the CDR3: TGTGCCAGCAGTTACAGGCTAGCGGGGACGAACACCGGGGAGCTGTTTTTT.

The chain couples TRBV30 to TRBJ1-1; 8 positions agree with TRBD1. CDR1 and CDR2 (germline): GTSNPN, SVGIG (reference sequence). Germline trimming cut 0 bases from V and 2 bases from J; bases unmatched to any gene: 11. The CDR3 covers 17 residues. The CDR3 DNA follows: TGTGCCTGGAGTGTATGGGACAGGCCCCTATTAAACACTGAAGCTTTCTTT. Amino acids: CAWSVWDRPLLNTEAFF.